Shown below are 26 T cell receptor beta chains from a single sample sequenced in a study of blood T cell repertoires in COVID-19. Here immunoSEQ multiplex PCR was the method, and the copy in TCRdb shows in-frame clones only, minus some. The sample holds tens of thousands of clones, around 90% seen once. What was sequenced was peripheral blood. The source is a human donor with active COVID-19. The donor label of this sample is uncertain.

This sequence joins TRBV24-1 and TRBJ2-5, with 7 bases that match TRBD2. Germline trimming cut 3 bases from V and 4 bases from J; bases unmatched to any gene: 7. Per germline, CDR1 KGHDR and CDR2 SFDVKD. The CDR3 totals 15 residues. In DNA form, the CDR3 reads TGTGCCACCAGTGATGCCGTAGCGGGCCGAGAGACCCAGTACTTC. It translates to CATSDAVAGRETQYF.

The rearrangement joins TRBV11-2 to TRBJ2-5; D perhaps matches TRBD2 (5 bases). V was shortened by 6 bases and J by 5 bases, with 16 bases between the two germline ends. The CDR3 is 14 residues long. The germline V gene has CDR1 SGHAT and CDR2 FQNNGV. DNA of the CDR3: TGTGCCAGCAGTAAACGACAAGGACTCGAGACCCAGTACTTC. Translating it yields CASSKRQGLETQYF.

The CDR3 sequence is CASGPGHYNSPLHF. In DNA form, the CDR3 reads TGTGCCAGCGGTCCCGGACACTATAATTCACCCCTCCACTTT. V is TRBV6-5 and J is TRBJ1-6; possible D gene TRBD1, 5 bases. The germline V and J ends were trimmed by 8 bases and 3 bases, with 11 bases remaining between them. The CDR3 totals 14 residues. Looked up from germline, CDR1 is MNHEY and CDR2 is SVGAGI.

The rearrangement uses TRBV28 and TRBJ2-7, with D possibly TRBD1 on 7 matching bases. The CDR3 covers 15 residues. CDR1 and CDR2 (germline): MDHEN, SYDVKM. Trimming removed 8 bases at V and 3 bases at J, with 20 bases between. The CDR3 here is CASPPAGQRHYEQYF. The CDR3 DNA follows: TGTGCCAGCCCCCCGGCGGGACAGAGACACTACGAGCAGTACTTC.

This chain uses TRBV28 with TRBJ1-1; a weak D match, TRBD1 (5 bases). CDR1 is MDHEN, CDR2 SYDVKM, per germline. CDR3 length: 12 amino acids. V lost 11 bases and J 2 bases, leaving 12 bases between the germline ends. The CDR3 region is CAGSGGNTEAFF. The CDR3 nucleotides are TGTGCCGGGTCGGGGGGAAACACTGAAGCTTTCTTT.

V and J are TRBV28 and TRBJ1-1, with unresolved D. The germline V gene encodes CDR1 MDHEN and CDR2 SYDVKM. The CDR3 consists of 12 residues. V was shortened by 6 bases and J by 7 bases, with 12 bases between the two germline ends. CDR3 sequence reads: CASRSSRSEAFF. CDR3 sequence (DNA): TGTGCCAGCAGATCCTCTAGAAGTGAAGCTTTCTTT.

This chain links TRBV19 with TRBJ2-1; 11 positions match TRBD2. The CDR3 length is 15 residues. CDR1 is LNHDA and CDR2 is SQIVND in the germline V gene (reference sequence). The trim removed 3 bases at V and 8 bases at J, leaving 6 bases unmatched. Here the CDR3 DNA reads TGTGCCAGTAGTATGATAACTAGCGGGAGCTATGAGCAGTTCTTC. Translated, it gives CASSMITSGSYEQFF.

The DNA of the CDR3 is TGTGCCAGCAGCCCTCGGACAGGCCCGGGGCAGTACTTC. As protein: CASSPRTGPGQYF. The chain recombines TRBV21-1 with TRBJ2-4; the listed D gene, TRBD1, was not tested against the DNA. TRBV21-1 is noted as a pseudogene. This CDR3 spans 13 amino acids.

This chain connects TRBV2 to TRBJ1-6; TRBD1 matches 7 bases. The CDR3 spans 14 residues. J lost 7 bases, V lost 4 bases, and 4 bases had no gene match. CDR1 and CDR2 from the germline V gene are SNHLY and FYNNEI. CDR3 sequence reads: CASSVDRVNSPLHF. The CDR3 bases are TGTGCCAGCAGTGTCGACAGGGTCAATTCACCCCTCCACTTT.

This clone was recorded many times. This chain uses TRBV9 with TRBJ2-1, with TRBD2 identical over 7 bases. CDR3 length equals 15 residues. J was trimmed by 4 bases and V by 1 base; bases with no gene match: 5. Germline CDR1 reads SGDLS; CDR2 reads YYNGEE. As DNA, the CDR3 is TGTGCCAGCAGCGTAAGCGGGACTGCTTACAATGAGCAGTTCTTC. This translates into CASSVSGTAYNEQFF.

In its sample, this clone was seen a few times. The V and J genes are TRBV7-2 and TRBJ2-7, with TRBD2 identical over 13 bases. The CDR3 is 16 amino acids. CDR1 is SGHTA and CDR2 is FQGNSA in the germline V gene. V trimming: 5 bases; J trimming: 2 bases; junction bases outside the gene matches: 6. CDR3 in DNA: TGTGCCAGCAGCGGACTCACTAGCGGGAGGGCCTACGAGCAGTACTTC. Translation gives CASSGLTSGRAYEQYF.

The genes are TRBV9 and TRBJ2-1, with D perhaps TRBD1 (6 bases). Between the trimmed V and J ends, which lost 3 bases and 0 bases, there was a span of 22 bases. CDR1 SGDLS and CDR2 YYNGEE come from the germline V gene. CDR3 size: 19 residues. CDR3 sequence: CASSAQGLSSLISYNEQFF. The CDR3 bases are TGTGCCAGCAGCGCCCAGGGGTTATCAAGTCTCATCTCCTACAATGAGCAGTTCTTC.

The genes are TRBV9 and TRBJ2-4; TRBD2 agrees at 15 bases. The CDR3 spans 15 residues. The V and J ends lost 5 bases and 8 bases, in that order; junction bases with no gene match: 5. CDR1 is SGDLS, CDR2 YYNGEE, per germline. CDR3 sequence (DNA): TGTGCCAGCAGTGGGACTAGCGGGAGGTTCGACATTCAGTACTTC. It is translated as CASSGTSGRFDIQYF.

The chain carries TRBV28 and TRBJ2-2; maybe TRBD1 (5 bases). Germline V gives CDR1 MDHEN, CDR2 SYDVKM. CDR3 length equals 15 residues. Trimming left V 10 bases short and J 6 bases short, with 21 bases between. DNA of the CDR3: TGTGCCACCCCAAAGATGGGGAAAGGGGCCGGGGAGCTGTTTTTT. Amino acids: CATPKMGKGAGELFF.

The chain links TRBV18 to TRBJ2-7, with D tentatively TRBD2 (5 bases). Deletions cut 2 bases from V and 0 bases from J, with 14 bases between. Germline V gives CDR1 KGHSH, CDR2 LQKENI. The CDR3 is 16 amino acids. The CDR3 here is CASSPGLRGSSYEQYF. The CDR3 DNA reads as TGTGCCAGCTCACCAGGTTTAAGAGGGAGCTCCTACGAGCAGTACTTC.

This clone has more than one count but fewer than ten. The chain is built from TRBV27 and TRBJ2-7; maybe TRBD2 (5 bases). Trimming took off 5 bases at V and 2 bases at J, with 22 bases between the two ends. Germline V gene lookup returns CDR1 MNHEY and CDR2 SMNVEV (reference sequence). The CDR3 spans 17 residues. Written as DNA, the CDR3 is TGTGCCAGCAGTCCCACCGCCCGCGCGGGCATCCCCTACGAGCAGTACTTC. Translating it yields CASSPTARAGIPYEQYF.

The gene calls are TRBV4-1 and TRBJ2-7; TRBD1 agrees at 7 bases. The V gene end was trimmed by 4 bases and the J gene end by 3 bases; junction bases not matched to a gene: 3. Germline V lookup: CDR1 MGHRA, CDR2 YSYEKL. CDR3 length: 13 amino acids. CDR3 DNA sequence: TGCGCCAGCAGCCCTGGACAGGACTACGAGCAGTACTTC. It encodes CASSPGQDYEQYF.

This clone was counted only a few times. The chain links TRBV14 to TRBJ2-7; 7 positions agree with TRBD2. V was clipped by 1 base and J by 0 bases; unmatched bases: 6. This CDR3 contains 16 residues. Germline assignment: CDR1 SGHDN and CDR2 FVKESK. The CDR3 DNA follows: TGTGCCAGCAGCCAAGCCCCGGGACTAATCTCCTACGAGCAGTACTTC. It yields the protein CASSQAPGLISYEQYF.

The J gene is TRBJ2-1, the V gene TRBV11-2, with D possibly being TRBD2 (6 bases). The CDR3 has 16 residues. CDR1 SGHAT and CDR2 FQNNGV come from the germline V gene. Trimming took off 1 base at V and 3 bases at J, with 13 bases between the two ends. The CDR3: CASSLAGTGVYNEQFF. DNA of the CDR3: TGTGCCAGCAGCTTAGCCGGGACGGGGGTCTACAATGAGCAGTTCTTC. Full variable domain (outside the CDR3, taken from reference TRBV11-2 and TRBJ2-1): EAGVAQSPRYKIIEKRQSVAFWCNPISGHATLYWYQQILGQGPKLLIQFQNNGVVDDSQLPKDRFSAERLKGVDSTLKIQPAKLEDSAVYLCASSLAGTGVYNEQFFGPGTRLTVL.

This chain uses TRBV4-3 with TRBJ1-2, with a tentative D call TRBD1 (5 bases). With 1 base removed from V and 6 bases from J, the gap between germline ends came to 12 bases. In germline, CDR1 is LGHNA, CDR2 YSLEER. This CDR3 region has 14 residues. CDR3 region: CASSQGTGIHGYTF. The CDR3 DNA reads TGCGCCAGCAGCCAAGGTACAGGTATCCATGGCTACACCTTC.

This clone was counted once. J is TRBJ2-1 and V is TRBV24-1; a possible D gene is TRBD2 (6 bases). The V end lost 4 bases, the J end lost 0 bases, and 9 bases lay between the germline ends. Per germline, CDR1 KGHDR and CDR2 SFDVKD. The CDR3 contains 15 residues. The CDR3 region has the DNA TGTGCCACCAGTGAGGCCGGGAGCTCCTACAATGAGCAGTTCTTC. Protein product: CATSEAGSSYNEQFF.

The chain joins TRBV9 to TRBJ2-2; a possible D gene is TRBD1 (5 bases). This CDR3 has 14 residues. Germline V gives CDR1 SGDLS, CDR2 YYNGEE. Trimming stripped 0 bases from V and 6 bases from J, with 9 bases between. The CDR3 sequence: CASSVEGSSGELFF. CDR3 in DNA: TGTGCCAGCAGCGTAGAGGGGTCTTCCGGGGAGCTGTTTTTT.

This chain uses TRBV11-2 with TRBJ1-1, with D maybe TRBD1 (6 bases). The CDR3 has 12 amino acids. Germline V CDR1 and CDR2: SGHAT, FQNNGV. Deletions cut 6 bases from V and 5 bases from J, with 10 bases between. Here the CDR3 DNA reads TGTGCCAGCAGGCCTCAGGGGACTGAAGCTTTCTTT. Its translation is CASRPQGTEAFF.

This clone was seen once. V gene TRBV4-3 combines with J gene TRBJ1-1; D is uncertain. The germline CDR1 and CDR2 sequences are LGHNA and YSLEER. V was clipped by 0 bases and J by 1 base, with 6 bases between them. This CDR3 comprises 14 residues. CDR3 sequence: CASSQDSRNTEAFF. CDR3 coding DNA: TGCGCCAGCAGCCAAGATTCCCGGAACACTGAAGCTTTCTTT.

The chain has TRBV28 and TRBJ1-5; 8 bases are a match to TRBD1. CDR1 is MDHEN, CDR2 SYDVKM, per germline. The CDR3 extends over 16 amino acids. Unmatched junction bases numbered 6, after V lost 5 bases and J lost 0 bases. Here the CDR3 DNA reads TGTGCCAGCAGTGGGGACAGGAGATTTAGCAATCAGCCCCAGCATTTT. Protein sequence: CASSGDRRFSNQPQHF.

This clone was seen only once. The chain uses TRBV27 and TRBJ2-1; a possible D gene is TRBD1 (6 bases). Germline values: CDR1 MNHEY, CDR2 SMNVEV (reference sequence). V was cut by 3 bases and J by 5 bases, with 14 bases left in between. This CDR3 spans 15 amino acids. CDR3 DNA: TGTGCCAGCAGTTTGCGTGACAGGAGCCACAATGAGCAGTTCTTC. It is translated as CASSLRDRSHNEQFF.